Reported below is one T cell receptor (beta chain). Its antigen is unidentified. The V gene end was trimmed by 5 bases and the J gene end by 1 base; junction bases not matched to a gene: 6. Germline CDR1 LNHDA, CDR2 SQIVND (reference sequence). The length of the CDR3 is 15 residues. This record comes from a study of immune cell composition in non-small cell lung cancer. The overall study: Most cases were lung adenocarcinoma or squamous cell carcinoma.

Clones were sequenced by immunoSEQ multiplex PCR, and TCRdb holds only the in-frame ones, with some missing. This sample has about 13,000 clones, with around three quarters found just once. Whole-study findings and limits: Lung adenocarcinomas had lower top 10 clone scores and clonality than squamous tumours. Squamous carcinomas (75%) more often had tumour-associated clones >0.5% than adenocarcinomas (around 35%). It was not proven that tumour-reactive clones equal dominant tumour-associated clones.

V is TRBV19 and J is TRBJ1-1; 8 bases fit TRBD1. This clonotype was obtained from a human donor with non-small cell lung cancer. Material for sequencing was lung tumor tissue. The CDR3 is CASSAGTGTNTEAFF. The CDR3, as DNA: TGTGCCAGTAGTGCGGGGACAGGAACGAACACTGAAGCTTTCTTT.